This entry concerns a single TCR beta chain. Germline values: CDR1 SGHKS, CDR2 YYEKEE (reference sequence). J lost 6 bases, V lost 4 bases, and 6 bases had no gene match. The CDR3 extends over 14 amino acids. Libraries were prepared by immunoSEQ multiplex PCR; TCRdb keeps only in-frame clonotypes and omits some of them. Of about 40,000 clones listed, roughly 88% were seen once; the top ten hold approximately 5.3%. The entry originates in a study of T cell changes during pregnancy in multiple sclerosis. The receptor was derived from a female donor in good health, enrolled as a control in a pregnancy study. The rearrangement uses TRBV5-5 and TRBJ2-2; 7 bases map to TRBD1. This sample comprised peripheral blood, obtained in the first trimester of pregnancy. The CDR3 nucleotides are TGTGCCAGCAGCCCGACAGGGAAGCCCGGGGAGCTGTTTTTT. Residues: CASSPTGKPGELFF.